This TCR beta chain was recorded in a study of OX40 agonist ivuxolimab in advanced cancers. Study details: Patients were treated with ivuxolimab, an agonistic anti-OX40 (CD134) antibody. The dose-escalation group included hepatocellular carcinoma, melanoma, renal cell carcinoma and head and neck cancer.

The study's findings and limits: Part of the nonresponder group also had normalized T-cell clonal expansion that was low.

With regard to this clone: Its specificity is not known.

V was clipped by 2 bases and J by 2 bases, with 7 bases between them. The CDR3 sequence is 14 residues long. CDR1 is LNHDA, CDR2 SQIVND, per germline (reference sequence). TCRdb's copy holds only in-frame clones and misses some; the assay was immunoSEQ multiplex PCR. The sample has tens of thousands of clones, about 86% seen once. The origin of this receptor is an adult with an advanced solid tumor such as melanoma, head and neck, liver or kidney cancer. Material: CD4+ or CD8+ T cells sorted from blood, obtained in a trial of the OX40 agonist ivuxolimab. The rearrangement joins TRBV19 to TRBJ1-3; D remains ambiguous. Here the CDR3 reads CASSILGPGNTIYF. CDR3 DNA sequence: TGTGCCAGTAGTATATTAGGACCTGGAAACACCATATATTTT.